Detailed here is one TCR beta chain. It has no known antigen specificity. There are no base qualities to consult, and no much larger clone falls within one base. The donors were healthy, HIV-negative adults with no recently reported acute infections or vaccinations. Every donor was a Caucasian adult living in Nashville, Tennessee, USA. CD4+ T cells were enriched through magnetic negative selection, after which naive cells were positively selected on CD45RA and the remaining negative fraction served as the memory subset. After blood collection by leukapheresis, PBMCs were isolated using Ficoll-Histopaque density gradient centrifugation and then cryopreserved in the vapor phase of liquid nitrogen. Analytical flow cytometry was used to check the purity and quantity of each magnetically sorted T cell population. Genomic DNA was isolated from every sorted fraction and measured by UV absorbance on a Nanodrop 2000c.

The sample belongs to a study of shared clonotypes between healthy human individuals (dated by TCRdb to the early 2020s). Study-level background: The cohort comprised two women and three men aged 18 to 49 years. To estimate repertoire size and how much clonotype sharing occurs between individuals, the study deeply sequenced the blood TCR repertoires of roughly 5 healthy adults. Per donor, three plates each were used for CD4 naive and CD4 memory, two for CD8 naive, and one for CD8 memory. Each donor's leukapheresis produced roughly between roughly 0.85 and 9.5 billion PBMCs. Libraries were prepared and TCR repertoires were sequenced by different laboratories using diverse techniques, in order to increase sequencing depth and limit assay-specific biases. Results and caveats for the whole study, not just this receptor: Even with the large sequencing depth, rarefaction of the sorted-subset datasets indicated that sequencing was incomplete. The genetic and exposure-history diversity represented was limited by the small number of donors. Pairwise subsampling led to the expectation that sequencing depth would affect the degree of clonotype sharing among donors. Naive subsets generally had larger estimated clonotype richness than memory subsets did. Compared with non-shared clonotypes, the clonotypes found in all four sorted-subset donors had higher generation probabilities. Across four donors, approximately 5% of naive CD4, roughly 3.5% of naive CD8, 2% to 2.5% of memory CD4, and about 0.4% of memory CD8 clonotypes were shared. Only blood was sampled, and tissue TCR repertoires likely differ from those in blood.

Using the deep immunoSEQ assay, TCR CDR3 regions were amplified from genomic DNA by multiplex PCR. Extracted genomic DNA from each cell subset was spread evenly across all wells of several immunoSEQ 96-well plates, with each plate serving as a replicate. For sorted subsets, each replicate PCR was loaded with 200 ng genomic DNA, equivalent to 25,000 to 35,000 T cell genomes. Purified libraries were quantified with a Qubit 3.0 fluorometer, sized on a Bioanalyzer 2100, and re-quantified with the KAPA Library Quantification kit. Every immunoSEQ 96-well plate was sequenced on a dedicated single-read 150-cycle Illumina NextSeq 550 flow cell. Processing in the source paper ran as follows. Because the immunoSEQ output held only junctional sequences and lacked quality scores, the filtering could not match the filtering applied to full-length reads. Sequences were annotated with PyIR, a Python wrapper for IgBLAST v1.9, using IMGT germline references to assign V/J genes and CDR3. Reads with weak V/J assignments (E-value above 1e-6), missing CDR3, stop codons, out-of-frame junctions, or ambiguous translated residues were removed. V3J clonotypes were defined as sequences sharing an identical inferred V gene, J gene, and CDR3 amino acid sequence. The percentage overlap between two repertoires was calculated by dividing the number of shared unique clonotypes by the size of the smaller repertoire. Three approaches were used to assess repertoire richness: RTK rarefaction, the Chao1 estimator, and Recon v2.1 estimates of unobserved clonotypes. OLGA was used to compute generation probabilities for all TCRbeta clonotypes that the gDNA method yielded from a handful of donors. TCRdb took over this immuneACCESS table, retaining in-frame rearrangements with V and J assigned. Such tables are incomplete; in checked studies, under half of the missing clones stem from an unresolved V gene, and the remainder is unexplained. Clone size and V and J calls were adopted from that table, with D and trimming inferred from the DNA. Across this sample there are over a million clones, with 98% seen only once. In total, the top ten clones hold approximately 0.38% of the sample.

The receptor was derived from a man aged 30 to 39 in good health. Sequencing used naive CD4+ T cells sorted from blood. The cell subset or site label for this specimen denotes: CD45RA+ positively selected.

The CDR3 here reads CASSPGLLAGGPHEQYF. The nucleotide sequence is given as TGTGCCAGCTCACCAGGGCTACTAGCGGGAGGGCCTCACGAGCAGTACTTC. The V gene is TRBV18 and the J gene is TRBJ2-7, with 13 junctional bases fitting TRBD2. Trimming accounts for 2 bases at V and 5 bases at J, while the number of junction bases matched to no gene is 9. Taken from the germline V gene, the CDR1 and CDR2 loops are KGHSH and LQKENI. The cysteine opens and the phenylalanine closes a CDR3 of 17 amino acids. The CDR3 DNA has 51 bases and is translated from base 1.